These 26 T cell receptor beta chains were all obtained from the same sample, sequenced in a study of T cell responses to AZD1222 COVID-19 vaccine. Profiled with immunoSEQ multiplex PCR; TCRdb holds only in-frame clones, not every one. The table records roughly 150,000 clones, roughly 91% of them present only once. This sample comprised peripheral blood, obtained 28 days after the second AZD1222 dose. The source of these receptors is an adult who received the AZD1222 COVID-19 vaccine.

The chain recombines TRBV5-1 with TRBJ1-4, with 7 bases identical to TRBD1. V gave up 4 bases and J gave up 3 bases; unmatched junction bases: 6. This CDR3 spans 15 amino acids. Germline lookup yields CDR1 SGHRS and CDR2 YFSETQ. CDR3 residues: CASSTRQGPNEKLFF. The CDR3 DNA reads TGCGCCAGCAGCACAAGACAGGGACCTAATGAAAAACTGTTTTTT.

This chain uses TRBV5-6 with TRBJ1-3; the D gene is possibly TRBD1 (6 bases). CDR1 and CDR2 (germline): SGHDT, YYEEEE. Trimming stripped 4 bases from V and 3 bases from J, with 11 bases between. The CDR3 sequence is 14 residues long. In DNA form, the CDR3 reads TGTGCCAGCAGCCGTCGGGACATTGGAAACACCATATATTTT. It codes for CASSRRDIGNTIYF.

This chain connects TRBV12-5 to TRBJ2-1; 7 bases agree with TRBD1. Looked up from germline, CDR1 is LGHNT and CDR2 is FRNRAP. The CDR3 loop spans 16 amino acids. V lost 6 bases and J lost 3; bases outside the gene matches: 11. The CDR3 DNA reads TGTGCTAGTGGGAGGGGACAGTCGACCCTCTACAATGAGCAGTTCTTC. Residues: CASGRGQSTLYNEQFF.

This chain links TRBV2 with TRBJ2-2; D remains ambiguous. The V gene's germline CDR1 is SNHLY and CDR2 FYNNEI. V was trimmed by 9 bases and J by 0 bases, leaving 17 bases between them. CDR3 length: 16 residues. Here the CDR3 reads CASSRPGPANTGELFF. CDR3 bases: TGTGCCAGTAGCCGCCCCGGCCCAGCGAACACCGGGGAGCTGTTTTTT.

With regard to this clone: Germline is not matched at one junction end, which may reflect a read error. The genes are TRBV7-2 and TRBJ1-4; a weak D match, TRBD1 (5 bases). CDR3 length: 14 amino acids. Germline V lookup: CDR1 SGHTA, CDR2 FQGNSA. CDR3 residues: CAGSFGQGPEKLFF. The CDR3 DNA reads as TGTGCCGGCAGCTTTGGTCAGGGTCCCGAAAAACTGTTTTTT.

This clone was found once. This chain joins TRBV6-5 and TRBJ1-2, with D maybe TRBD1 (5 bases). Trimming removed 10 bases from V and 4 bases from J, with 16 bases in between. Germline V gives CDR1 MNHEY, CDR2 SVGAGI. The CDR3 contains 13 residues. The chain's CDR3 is CATGDPQSYGYTF. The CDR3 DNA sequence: TGTGCCACCGGGGACCCGCAGTCCTATGGCTACACCTTC.

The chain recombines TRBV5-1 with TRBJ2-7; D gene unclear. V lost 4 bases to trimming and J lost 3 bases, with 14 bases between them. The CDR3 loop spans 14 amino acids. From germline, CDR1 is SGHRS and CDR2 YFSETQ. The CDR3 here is CASSGTAASYEQYF. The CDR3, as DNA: TGCGCCAGCAGCGGTACTGCCGCAAGCTACGAGCAGTACTTC.

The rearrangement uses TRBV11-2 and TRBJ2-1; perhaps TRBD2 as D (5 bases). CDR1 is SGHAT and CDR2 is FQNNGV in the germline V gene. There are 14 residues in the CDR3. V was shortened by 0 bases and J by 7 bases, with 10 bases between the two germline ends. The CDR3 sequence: CASSLETSGNEQFF. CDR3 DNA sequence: TGTGCCAGCAGCTTAGAGACCAGCGGAAATGAGCAGTTCTTC.

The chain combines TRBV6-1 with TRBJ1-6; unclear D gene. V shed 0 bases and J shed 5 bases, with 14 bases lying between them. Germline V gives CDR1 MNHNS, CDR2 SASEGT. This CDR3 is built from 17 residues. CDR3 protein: CASSEAPVAGNNSPLHF. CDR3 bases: TGTGCCAGCAGTGAAGCGCCGGTAGCAGGAAATAATTCACCCCTCCACTTT.

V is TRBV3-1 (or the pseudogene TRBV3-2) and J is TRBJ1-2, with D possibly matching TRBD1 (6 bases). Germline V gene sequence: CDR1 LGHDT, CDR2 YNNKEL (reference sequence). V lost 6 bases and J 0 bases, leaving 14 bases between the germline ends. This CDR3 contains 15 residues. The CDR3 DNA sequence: TGTGCCAGCAGTCACACAGGGACCCCTAACTATGGCTACACCTTC. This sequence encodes CASSHTGTPNYGYTF.

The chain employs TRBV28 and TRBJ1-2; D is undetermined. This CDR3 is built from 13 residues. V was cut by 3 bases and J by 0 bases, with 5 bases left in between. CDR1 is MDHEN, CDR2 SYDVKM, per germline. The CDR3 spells CASSLTPNYGYTF. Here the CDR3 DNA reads TGTGCCAGCAGTTTGACTCCTAACTATGGCTACACCTTC.

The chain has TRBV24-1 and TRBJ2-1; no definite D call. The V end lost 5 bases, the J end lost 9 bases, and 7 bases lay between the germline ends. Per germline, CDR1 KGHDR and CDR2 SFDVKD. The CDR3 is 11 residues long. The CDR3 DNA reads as TGTGCCACCAGTGGAGTGGCTGAGCAGTTCTTC. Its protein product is CATSGVAEQFF.

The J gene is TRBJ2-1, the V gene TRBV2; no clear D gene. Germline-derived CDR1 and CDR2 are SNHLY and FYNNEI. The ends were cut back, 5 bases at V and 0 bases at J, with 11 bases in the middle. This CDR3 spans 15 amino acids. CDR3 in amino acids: CASSNNRISYNEQFF. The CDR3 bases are TGTGCCAGCAGTAACAACCGCATCTCCTACAATGAGCAGTTCTTC.

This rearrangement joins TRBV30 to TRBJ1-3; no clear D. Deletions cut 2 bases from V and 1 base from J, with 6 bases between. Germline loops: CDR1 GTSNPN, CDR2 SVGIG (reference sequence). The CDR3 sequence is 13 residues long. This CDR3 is CAWSLTSGNTIYF. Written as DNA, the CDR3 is TGTGCCTGGAGTTTGACATCTGGAAACACCATATATTTT. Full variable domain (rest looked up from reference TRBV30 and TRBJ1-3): SQTIHQWPATLVQPVGSPLSLECTVEGTSNPNLYWYRQAAGRGLQLLFYSVGIGQISSEVPQNLSASRPQDRQFILSSKKLLLSDSGFYLCAWSLTSGNTIYFGEGSWLTVV.

CDR3 residues: CASSDRGHTDTQYF. Written as DNA, the CDR3 is TGTGCCAGCAGCGACAGGGGACACACAGATACGCAGTATTTT. This chain uses TRBV6-5 with TRBJ2-3, with 8 bases aligning to TRBD1. From germline, CDR1 is MNHEY and CDR2 SVGAGI. V dropped 6 bases and J dropped 2; count of bases not matched to a gene: 4. This CDR3 comprises 14 residues.

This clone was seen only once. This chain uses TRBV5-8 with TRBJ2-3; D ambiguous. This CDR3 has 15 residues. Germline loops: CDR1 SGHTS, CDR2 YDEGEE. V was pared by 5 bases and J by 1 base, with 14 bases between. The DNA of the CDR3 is TGTGCCAGCAGATTGCAGGTCGTACGCACAGATACGCAGTATTTT. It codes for CASRLQVVRTDTQYF.

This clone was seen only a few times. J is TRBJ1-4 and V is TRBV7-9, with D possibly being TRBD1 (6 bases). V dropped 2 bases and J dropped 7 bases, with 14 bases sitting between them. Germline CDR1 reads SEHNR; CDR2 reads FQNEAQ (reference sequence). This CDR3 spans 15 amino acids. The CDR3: CASSLYGGSVEKLFF. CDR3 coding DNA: TGTGCCAGCAGCTTATACGGGGGCTCGGTTGAAAAACTGTTTTTT.

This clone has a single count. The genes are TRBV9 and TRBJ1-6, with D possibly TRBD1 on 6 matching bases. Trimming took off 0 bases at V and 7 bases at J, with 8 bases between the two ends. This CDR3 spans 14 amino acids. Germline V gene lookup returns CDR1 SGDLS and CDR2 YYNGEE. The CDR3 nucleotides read TGTGCCAGCAGCGTAGCGGGACAAAATTCACCCCTCCACTTT. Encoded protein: CASSVAGQNSPLHF.

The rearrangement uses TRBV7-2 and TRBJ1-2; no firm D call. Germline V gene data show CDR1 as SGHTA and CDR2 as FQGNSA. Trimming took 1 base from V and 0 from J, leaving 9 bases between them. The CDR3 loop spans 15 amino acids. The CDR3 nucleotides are TGTGCCAGCAGCTTAGGACCGGACTCTAACTATGGCTACACCTTC. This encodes CASSLGPDSNYGYTF.

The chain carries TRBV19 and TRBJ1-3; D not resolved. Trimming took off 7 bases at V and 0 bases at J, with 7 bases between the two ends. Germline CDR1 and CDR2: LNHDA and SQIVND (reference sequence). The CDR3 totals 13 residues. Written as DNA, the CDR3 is TGTGCCAGTACCCGAAGCTCTGGAAACACCATATATTTT. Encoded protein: CASTRSSGNTIYF.

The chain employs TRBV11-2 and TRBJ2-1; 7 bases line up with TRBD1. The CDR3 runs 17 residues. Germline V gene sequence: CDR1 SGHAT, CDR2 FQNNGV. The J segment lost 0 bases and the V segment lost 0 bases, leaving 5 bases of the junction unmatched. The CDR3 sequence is CASSLDPRDSSYNEQFF. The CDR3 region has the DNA TGTGCCAGCAGCTTAGATCCCCGGGACAGCTCCTACAATGAGCAGTTCTTC.

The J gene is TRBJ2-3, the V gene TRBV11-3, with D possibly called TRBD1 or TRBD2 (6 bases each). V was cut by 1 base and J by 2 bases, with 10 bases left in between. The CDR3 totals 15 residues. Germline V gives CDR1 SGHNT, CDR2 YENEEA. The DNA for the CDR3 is TGTGCCAGCAGCTTAGGGGGGGCACTCACAGATACGCAGTATTTT. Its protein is CASSLGGALTDTQYF.

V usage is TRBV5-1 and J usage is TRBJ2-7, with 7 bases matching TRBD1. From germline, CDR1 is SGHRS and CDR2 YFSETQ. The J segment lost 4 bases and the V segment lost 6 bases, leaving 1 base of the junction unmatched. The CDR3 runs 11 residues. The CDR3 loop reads CASNRGYEQYF. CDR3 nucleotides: TGCGCCAGCAACAGGGGTTACGAGCAGTACTTC.

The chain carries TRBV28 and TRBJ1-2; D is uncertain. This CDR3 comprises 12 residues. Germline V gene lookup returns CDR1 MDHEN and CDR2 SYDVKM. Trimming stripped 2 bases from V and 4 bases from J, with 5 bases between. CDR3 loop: CASSLGPYGYTF. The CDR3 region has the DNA TGTGCCAGCAGTTTAGGGCCCTATGGCTACACCTTC.

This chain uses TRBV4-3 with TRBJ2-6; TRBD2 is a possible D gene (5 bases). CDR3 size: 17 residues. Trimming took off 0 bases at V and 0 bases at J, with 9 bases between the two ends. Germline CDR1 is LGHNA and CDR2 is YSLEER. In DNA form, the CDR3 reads TGCGCCAGCAGCCAAGATTGGAGGAACTCTGGGGCCAACGTCCTGACTTTC. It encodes CASSQDWRNSGANVLTF.

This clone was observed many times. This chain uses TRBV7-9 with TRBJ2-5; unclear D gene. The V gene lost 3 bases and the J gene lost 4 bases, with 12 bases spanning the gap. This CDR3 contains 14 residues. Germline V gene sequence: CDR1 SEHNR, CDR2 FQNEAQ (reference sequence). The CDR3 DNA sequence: TGTGCCAGCAGCTTCGTCGGCGATGGAGAGACCCAGTACTTC. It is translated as CASSFVGDGETQYF.